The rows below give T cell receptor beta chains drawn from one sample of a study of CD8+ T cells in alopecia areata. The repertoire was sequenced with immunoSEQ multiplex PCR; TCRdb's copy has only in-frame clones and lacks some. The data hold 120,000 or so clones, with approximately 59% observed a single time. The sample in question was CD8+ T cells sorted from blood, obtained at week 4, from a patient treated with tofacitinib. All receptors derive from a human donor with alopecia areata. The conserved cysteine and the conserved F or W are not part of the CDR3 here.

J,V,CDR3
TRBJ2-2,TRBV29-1,SVEFPLAGDRSGELF
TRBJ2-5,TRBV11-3,ASLLRISIQETQY
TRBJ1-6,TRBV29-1,SAATGVYNSPLH
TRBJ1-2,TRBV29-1,SVVEALNYGYT
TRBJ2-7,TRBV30,AWSRGEQY
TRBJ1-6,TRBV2,ASKRGANSPLH
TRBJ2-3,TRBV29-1,SVVPNRGTSTDTQY
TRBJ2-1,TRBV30,AWKGQGNEQF
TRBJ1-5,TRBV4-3,ASSQVGGLNQPQH
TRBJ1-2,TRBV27,ASRDGGGYGYT
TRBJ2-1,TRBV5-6,ASSLTSYNEQF
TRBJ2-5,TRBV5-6,ASSLAAGAQETQY
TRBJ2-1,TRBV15,ATSGIRDIHPDEQF
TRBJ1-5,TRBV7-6,ASSLGTAHSNQPQH